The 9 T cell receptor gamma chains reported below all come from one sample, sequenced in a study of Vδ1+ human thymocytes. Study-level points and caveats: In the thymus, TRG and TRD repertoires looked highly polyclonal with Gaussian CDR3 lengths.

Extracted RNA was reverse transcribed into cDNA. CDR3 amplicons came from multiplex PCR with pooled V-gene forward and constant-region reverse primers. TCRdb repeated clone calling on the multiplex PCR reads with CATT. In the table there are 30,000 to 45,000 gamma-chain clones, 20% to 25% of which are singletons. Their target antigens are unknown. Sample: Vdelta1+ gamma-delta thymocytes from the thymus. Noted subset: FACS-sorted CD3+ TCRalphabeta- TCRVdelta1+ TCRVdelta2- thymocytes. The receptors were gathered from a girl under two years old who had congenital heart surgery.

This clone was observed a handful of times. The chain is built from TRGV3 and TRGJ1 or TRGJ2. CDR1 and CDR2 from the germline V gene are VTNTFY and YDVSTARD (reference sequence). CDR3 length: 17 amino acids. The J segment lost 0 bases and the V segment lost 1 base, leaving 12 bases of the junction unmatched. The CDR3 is CATWDSWTHLNYYKKLF. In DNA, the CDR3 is TGTGCCACCTGGGACAGTTGGACCCACCTGAATTATTATAAGAAACTCTTT.

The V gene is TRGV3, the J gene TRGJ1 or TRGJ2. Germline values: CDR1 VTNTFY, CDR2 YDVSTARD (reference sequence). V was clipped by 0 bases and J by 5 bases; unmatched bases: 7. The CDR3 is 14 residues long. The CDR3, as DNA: TGTGCCACCTGGGACAGGCTCCCCCATTATAAGAAACTCTTT. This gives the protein CATWDRLPHYKKLF.

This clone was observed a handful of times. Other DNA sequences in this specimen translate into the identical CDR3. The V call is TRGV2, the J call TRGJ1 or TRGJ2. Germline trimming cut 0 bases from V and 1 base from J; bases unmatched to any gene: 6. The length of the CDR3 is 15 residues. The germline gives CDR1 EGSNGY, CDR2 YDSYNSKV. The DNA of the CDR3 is TGTGCCACCTGGGACGGGCCAAGCAATTATTATAAGAAACTCTTT. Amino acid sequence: CATWDGPSNYYKKLF.

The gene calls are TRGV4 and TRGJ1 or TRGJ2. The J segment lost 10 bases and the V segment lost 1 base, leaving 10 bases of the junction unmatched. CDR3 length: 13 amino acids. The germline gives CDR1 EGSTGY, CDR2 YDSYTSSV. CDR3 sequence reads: CATWDGHFGKKLF. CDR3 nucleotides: TGTGCCACCTGGGATGGCCACTTTGGAAAGAAACTCTTT.

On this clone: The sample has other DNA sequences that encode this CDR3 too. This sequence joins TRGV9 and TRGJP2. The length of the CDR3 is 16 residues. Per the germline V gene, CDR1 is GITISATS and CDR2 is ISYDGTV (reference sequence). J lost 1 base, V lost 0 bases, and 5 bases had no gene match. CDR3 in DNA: TGTGCCTTGTGGGAGGTGCGGGGTAGTAGTGATTGGATCAAGACGTTT. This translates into CALWEVRGSSDWIKTF.

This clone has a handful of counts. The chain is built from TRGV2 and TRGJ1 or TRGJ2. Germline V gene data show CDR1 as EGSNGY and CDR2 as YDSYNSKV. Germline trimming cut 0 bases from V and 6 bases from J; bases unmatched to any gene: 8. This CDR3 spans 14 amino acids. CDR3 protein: CATWDGPGFYKKLF. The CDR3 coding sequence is TGTGCCACCTGGGACGGGCCTGGATTTTATAAGAAACTCTTT.

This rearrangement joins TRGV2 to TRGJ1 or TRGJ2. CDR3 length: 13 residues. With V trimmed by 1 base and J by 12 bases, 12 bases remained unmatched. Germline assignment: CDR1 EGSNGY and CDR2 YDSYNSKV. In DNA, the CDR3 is TGTGCCACCTGGGACGGACGCTACAGTAGGAAACTCTTT. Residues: CATWDGRYSRKLF.

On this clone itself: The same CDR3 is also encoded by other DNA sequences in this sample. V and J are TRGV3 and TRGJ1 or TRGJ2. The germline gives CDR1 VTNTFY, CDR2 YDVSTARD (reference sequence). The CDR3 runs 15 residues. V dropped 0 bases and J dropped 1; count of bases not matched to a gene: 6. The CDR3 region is CATWDRLPNYYKKLF. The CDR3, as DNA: TGTGCCACCTGGGACAGGCTCCCAAATTATTATAAGAAACTCTTT.

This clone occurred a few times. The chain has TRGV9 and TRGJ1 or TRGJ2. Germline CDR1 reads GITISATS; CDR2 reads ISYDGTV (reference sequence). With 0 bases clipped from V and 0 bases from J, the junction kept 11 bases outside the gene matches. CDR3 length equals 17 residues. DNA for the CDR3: TGTGCCTTGTGGGAGGTGCAGAGACGGCGGAATTATTATAAGAAACTCTTT. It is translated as CALWEVQRRRNYYKKLF.